This T cell receptor beta chain comes out of a study of blood T cells in healthy people across ages. Comment on this clonotype: The antigen is undetermined.

Isolation recovered at least 7 million PBMCs from every sample. The second PCR ran roughly 6 to 11 cycles with a sample-barcoded 5' primer and J-beta primers. TCRdb re-called the 5' RACE reads through MiXCR, storing one row per CDR3 protein. The sample has over 1,500,000 distinct CDR3 sequences, around 42% seen once. Overall study results and limits: Per-million-T-cell TCR beta diversity fell roughly linearly with age.

Germline CDR1 and CDR2: SGHRS and YFSETQ. The CDR3 has 15 amino acids. V trimming: 0 bases; J trimming: 4 bases; junction bases outside the gene matches: 2. Sequencing used blood. The source of this sequence is a human donor in good health. The J gene is TRBJ1-1, the V gene TRBV5-1; 11 bases are shared with TRBD1. The CDR3 loop is CASSLEGTGGTEAFF. The CDR3 DNA reads TGCGCCAGCAGCTTGGAAGGGACAGGGGGCACTGAAGCTTTCTTT.